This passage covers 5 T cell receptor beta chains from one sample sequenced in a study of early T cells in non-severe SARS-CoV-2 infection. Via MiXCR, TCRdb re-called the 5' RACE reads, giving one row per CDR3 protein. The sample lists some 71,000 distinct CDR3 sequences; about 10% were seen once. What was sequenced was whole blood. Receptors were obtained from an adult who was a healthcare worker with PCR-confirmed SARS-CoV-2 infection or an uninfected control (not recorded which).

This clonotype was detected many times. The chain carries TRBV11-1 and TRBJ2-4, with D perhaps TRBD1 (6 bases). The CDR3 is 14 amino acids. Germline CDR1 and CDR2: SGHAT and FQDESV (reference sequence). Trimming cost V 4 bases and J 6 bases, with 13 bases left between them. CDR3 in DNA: TGTGCCAGCAGCTCGCGCGGCAGGGGAAACATTCAGTACTTC. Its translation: CASSSRGRGNIQYF. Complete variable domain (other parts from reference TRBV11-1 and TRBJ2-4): EAEVAQSPRYKITEKSQAVAFWCDPISGHATLYWYRQILGQGPELLVQFQDESVVDDSQLPKDRFSAERLKGVDSTLKIQPAELGDSAMYLCASSSRGRGNIQYFGAGTRLSVL.

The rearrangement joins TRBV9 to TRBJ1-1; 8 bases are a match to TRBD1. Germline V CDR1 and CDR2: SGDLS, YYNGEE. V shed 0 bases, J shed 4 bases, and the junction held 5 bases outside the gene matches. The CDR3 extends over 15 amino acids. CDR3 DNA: TGTGCCAGCAGCGTAGGAGTGACAGGGGTCACTGAAGCTTTCTTT. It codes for CASSVGVTGVTEAFF. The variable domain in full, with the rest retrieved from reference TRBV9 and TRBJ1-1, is DSGVTQTPKHLITATGQRVTLRCSPRSGDLSVYWYQQSLDQGLQFLIQYYNGEERAKGNILERFSAQQFPDLHSELNLSSLELGDSALYFCASSVGVTGVTEAFFGQGTRLTVV.

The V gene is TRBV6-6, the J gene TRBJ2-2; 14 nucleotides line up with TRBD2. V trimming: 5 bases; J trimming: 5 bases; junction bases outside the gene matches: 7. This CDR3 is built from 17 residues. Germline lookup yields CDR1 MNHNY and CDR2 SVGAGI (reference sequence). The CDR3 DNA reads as TGTGCCAGCAGTATGACTAGCGGGGGGGCCGTGACCGGGGAGCTGTTTTTT. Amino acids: CASSMTSGGAVTGELFF.

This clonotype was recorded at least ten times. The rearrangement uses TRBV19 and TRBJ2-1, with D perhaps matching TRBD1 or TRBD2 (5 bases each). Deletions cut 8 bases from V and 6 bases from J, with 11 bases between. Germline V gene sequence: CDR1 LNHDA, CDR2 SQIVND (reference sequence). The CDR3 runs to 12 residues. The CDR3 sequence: CASRGGGNEQFF. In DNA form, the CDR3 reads TGTGCCAGTCGTGGTGGGGGCAATGAGCAGTTCTTC.

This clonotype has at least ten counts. The CDR3 spells CASSPGYYGYTF. DNA of the CDR3: TGTGCCAGCAGTCCGGGGTACTATGGCTACACCTTC. The J gene is TRBJ1-2, the V gene TRBV12-3 or TRBV12-4; D call uncertain. This CDR3 comprises 12 residues. Trimming stripped 5 bases from V and 3 bases from J, with 7 bases between.